This T cell receptor (beta chain) stems from a study of T-cell memory formation after mild COVID-19. This clonotype was seen only a few times. The V and J ends lost 2 bases and 7 bases respectively, with 9 bases between them. The CDR3 is made up of 13 amino acids. Germline CDR1 reads SGHTA; CDR2 reads FQGTGA. TCRdb used MiXCR to reprocess the 5' RACE reads, holding one entry per CDR3 protein. The table lists fewer than 150,000 distinct CDR3 sequences, approximately 21% of them singletons, with about 42% in the top ten. This sequence originates from a man aged 18 to 30 who had mild COVID-19 (a few samples of this study predate the infection). Cell type and time point are not known. The rearrangement uses TRBV7-3 and TRBJ2-1; weak D call: TRBD2 (5 bases). The sequenced sample consisted of PBMCs or a T cell subset sorted from them (not recorded which). CDR3 amino acids: CASSLSERNEQFF. The CDR3 coding sequence is TGTGCCAGCAGCTTATCGGAGCGGAATGAGCAGTTCTTC.